The entry below gives a single TCR beta chain sequence along with its context. Measured with immunoSEQ multiplex PCR; TCRdb has only the in-frame clones, and not every one. This table holds 70,000 to 100,000 clones, under 95% found once. The data derive from a study of T cell changes during pregnancy in multiple sclerosis. Germline CDR1 and CDR2: MNHEY and SMNVEV (reference sequence). The CDR3 has 13 amino acids. The V end lost 8 bases, the J end lost 7 bases, and 14 bases lay between the germline ends. Sequenced material: peripheral blood, taken in the first trimester of pregnancy. The chain is built from TRBV27 and TRBJ1-4; D is ambiguous. This clonotype was sampled from a female donor with multiple sclerosis, enrolled in a pregnancy study. The CDR3 region has the DNA TGTGCCAGCGGGCGGGCTCGAGGTGAAAAACTGTTTTTT. It specifies CASGRARGEKLFF.